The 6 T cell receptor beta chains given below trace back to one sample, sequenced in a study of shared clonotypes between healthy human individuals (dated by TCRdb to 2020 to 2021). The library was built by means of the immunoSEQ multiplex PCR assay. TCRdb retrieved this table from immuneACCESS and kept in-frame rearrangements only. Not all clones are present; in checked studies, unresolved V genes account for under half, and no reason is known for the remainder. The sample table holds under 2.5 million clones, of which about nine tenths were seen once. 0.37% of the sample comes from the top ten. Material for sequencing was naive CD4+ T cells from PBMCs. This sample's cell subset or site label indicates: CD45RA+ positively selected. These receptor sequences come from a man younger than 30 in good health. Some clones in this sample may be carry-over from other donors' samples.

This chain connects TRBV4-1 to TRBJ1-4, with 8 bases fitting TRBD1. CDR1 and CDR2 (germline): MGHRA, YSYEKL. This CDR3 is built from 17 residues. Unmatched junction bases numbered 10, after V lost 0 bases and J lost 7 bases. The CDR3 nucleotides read TGCGCCAGCAGCCAAGATCCCGAGGCGGGACAGGCTGAAAAACTGTTTTTT. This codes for CASSQDPEAGQAEKLFF.

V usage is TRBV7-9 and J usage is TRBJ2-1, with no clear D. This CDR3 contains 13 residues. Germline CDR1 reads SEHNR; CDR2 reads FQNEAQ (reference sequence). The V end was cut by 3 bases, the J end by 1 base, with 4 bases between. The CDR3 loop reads CASSFRSYNEQFF. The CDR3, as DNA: TGTGCCAGCAGCTTTAGATCCTACAATGAGCAGTTCTTC.

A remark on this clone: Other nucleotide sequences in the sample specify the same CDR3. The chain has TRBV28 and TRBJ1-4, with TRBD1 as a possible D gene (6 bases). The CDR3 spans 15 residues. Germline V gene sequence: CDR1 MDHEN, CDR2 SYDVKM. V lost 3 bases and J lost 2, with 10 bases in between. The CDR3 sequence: CASSFGGGTNEKLFF. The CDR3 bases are TGTGCCAGCAGTTTTGGGGGGGGCACTAATGAAAAACTGTTTTTT.

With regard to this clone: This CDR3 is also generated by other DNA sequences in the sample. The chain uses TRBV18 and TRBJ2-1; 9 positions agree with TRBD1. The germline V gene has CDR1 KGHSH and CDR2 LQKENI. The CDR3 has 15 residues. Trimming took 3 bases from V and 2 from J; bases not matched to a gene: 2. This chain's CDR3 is CASSPGTGPYNEQFF. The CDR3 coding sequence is TGTGCCAGCTCACCGGGGACAGGGCCCTACAATGAGCAGTTCTTC.

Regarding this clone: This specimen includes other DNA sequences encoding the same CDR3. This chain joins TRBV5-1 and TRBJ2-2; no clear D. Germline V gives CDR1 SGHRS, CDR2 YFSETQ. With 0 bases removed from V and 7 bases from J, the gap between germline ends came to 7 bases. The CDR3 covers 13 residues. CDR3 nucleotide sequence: TGCGCCAGCAGCTTGGTAGTGAGCGGGGAGCTGTTTTTT. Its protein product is CASSLVVSGELFF. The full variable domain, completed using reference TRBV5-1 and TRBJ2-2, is KAGVTQTPRYLIKTRGQQVTLSCSPISGHRSVSWYQQTPGQGLQFLFEYFSETQRNKGNFPGRFSGRQFSNSRSEMNVSTLELGDSALYLCASSLVVSGELFFGEGSRLTVL.

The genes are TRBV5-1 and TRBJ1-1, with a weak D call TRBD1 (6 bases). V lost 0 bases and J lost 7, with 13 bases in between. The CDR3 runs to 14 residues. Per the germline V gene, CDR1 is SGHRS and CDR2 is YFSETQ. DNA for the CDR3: TGCGCCAGCAGCTTGGCTCGCGCAGGGGTTGAAGCTTTCTTT. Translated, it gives CASSLARAGVEAFF.